Below, one T cell receptor beta chain is given with its context. The antigen remains undetermined. This sample is part of a study of Ad26.COV2.S vaccination and SARS-CoV-2 variants. The wider study: Donor got 5x10^10 or 1x10^11 viral particles of Ad26.COV2.S.

Study-level findings and limits: Recipients of either vaccine or placebo displayed similar breadth of non-spike TCRs. It was vaccine recipients, not placebo recipients, who had the higher spike-specific TCR breadth.

TCRdb keeps only in-frame clones here, not all; method: immunoSEQ multiplex PCR. The sample includes hundreds of thousands of clones, 88% seen only once; the top ten take approximately 5.9%. Germline V gives CDR1 KGHDR, CDR2 SFDVKD. This CDR3 has 12 residues. The V end lost 9 bases, the J end lost 7 bases, and 14 bases lay between the germline ends. Documented treatment: roughly 18 received Ad26.COV2.S at low or high dose, single or two shots; roughly five received placebo; per-sample allocation not given. Sample collection was performed on day 63 after the first vaccine or placebo injection. An adult of 18-55 years in Boston served as donor.

The source is a person aged 18-65 years who received the Ad26.COV2.S COVID-19 vaccine or a placebo. This rearrangement joins TRBV24-1 to TRBJ2-5; D call uncertain. Specimen: peripheral blood, collected in a trial of Ad26.COV2.S vaccine versus placebo. CDR3 DNA sequence: TGTGCCACCTCCGGACCTCGCGGGACCCAGTACTTC. Translating gives CATSGPRGTQYF.